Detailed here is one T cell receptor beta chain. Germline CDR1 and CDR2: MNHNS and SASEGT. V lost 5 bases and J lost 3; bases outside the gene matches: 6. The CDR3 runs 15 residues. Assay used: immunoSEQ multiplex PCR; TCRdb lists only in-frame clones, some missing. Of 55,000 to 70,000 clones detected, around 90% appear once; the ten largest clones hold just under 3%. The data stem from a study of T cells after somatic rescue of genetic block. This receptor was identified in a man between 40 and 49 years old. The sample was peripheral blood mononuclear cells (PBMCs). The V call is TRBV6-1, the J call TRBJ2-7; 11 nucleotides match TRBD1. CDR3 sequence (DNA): TGTGCCAGCAGTTCCGGGACAGGGGGATTCTACGAGCAGTACTTC. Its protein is CASSSGTGGFYEQYF.